This T cell receptor (beta chain) was documented in a study of T cells after yellow fever vaccination (dated by TCRdb to 2018 to 2020). The study in broad terms: Staining for CD3, CD45RA, CCR7 and CD95 was used to sort memory subsets (EM, EMRA, CM and Tscm) on a BD FACS Aria III. The SMART-Seq v4 Ultra Low Input RNA kit was used to prepare libraries from fractions with low cell numbers. To follow T-cell clones before and after both primary and booster YFV17D yellow fever vaccination, bulk TCR alpha and beta repertoires underwent longitudinal sequencing. Two healthy male donors, one aged 18 to 29 and one aged 30 to 40 years, made up the cohort. Blood was drawn at multiple timepoints before and after primary and secondary immunization, with bulk PBMC replicates and cell subsets isolated. Memory subsets were sorted on days 0, 15 and 45 and at 18 months after primary vaccination, and on days 0, 15 and 45 after the 30-year booster.

Study-wide conclusions, independent of this receptor: The secondary T-cell response was found to be weaker but faster than the primary response, with a peak reached on day 5 rather than on day 15. Computational filtering was required because FACS-sorted repertoires could contain abundant contaminating clonotypes from the bulk population. A small share of clonotypes occurred in both CD4 and CD8 compartments, likely arising from convergent recombination. Only a couple of donors were included in the study, so the extent to which the findings can be generalized is limited. After the booster, most clones that had expanded after primary vaccination were detected again (almost 97% of CD4 and about 88% of CD8), suggesting broad maintenance of memory. On day 0, almost all vaccine-responding clonotypes were found to be below detection in the sorted memory subsets.

Taken with the paper, the label for treatment or condition translates to: live attenuated yellow fever vaccine strain. PBMCs were isolated from peripheral blood using a standard Ficoll-Paque protocol. RNA from sorted memory subsets was extracted with the RNeasy Micro Kit. TCR cDNA was made using 5'RACE template switching, a step that added a universal primer site and unique molecular identifiers. Priming for cDNA synthesis came from both the TCR alpha and TCR beta constant segments. Two PCR steps were used to amplify libraries, with sample barcodes and sequencing adapters being added in the second step. Sequencing of libraries was performed on Illumina HiSeq 2500 (2x100 bp) or NovaSeq (2x150 bp). In the authors' own workflow: MIGEC handled demultiplexing of reads and collapsing into UMI consensus sequences, while MiXCR performed V(D)J alignment. Vaccine-responding clonotypes were identified with edgeR using replicate PBMC samples, with FDR below 0.01 and a log2 fold change above 5 up to day 15 being required. Each bulk clonotype received a CD4 or CD8 identity based on whether the sequenced CD4 or CD8 repertoire contained that clonotype at higher abundance. To estimate how each clone was distributed across memory phenotypes, clonotype frequencies in memory subsets were weighted by FACS-sorted cell numbers. TCRdb applied fastp at Q25 and MiXCR to the public reads, then kept only in-frame beta chains. Every distinct CDR3 protein forms one entry, paired with its most common genes and DNA. TCRdb assigned the V and J calls; the authors' analysis was not used. The sample data list tens of thousands of distinct CDR3 sequences, and less than 7% of these were observed just once. The ten largest clones capture about an eighth of the sample.

CDR1 is given as SGHRS and CDR2 as YFSETQ, both from the germline V gene. The CDR3 covers 14 residues, taking in both the cysteine and the phenylalanine. The retained sequence is limited to the CDR3, 42 bases, with the frame set at the first base. The V and J ends are trimmed by 7 bases and 0 bases, leaving 11 bases between them. The sample holds many counts of this clonotype. Base qualities are missing; no much larger clone stands one base away. The V gene is TRBV5-1 and the J gene is TRBJ2-1, with the D gene not clear enough to name. Sequenced material: PBMCs, either bulk or a sorted T-cell subset (CD4+, CD8+, memory, or dextramer-sorted; not recorded which), taken 15 days after the yellow fever booster vaccination. This TCR was sampled from a man aged 25-45 years who received the YFV17D yellow fever vaccine. The bases are TGCGCCAGCCTTCCGGAGAACTCCTACAATGAGCAGTTCTTC. Translated, this is CASLPENSYNEQFF. Beyond the CDR3, the reference TRBV5-1 and TRBJ2-1 genes provide the residues; the full variable domain reads: KAGVTQTPRYLIKTRGQQVTLSCSPISGHRSVSWYQQTPGQGLQFLFEYFSETQRNKGNFPGRFSGRQFSNSRSEMNVSTLELGDSALYLCASLPENSYNEQFFGPGTRLTVL.